These T cell receptor beta chains were read from a single sample in a study of blood T cell repertoires in COVID-19. Only in-frame clones appear in the TCRdb table, and some are missing; sequencing was by immunoSEQ multiplex PCR. The table has about 300,000 clones, approximately 81% seen once; the top ten hold about 1.9%. Sequenced material: PBMCs or T cells enriched from blood (not recorded which). These receptors all come from a woman aged 25 to 39 who had been exposed to COVID-19. CDR3s include the opening cysteine and the closing phenylalanine or tryptophan. A D gene is named only where the DNA matches it firmly. Some rows mark clone size as missing; the rest say once, few, many or name a class of expanded clone.

J,D,V,size,CDR3,DNA
TRBJ2-5,-,TRBV6-2/TRBV6-3,once,CASSYPRLAAGTQYF,TGTGCCAGCAGTTACCCTCGGCTAGCCGCAGGGACCCAGTACTTC
TRBJ2-7,TRBD2,TRBV28,-,CASPPTGLAGGPGEQYF,TGTGCCAGCCCTCCAACGGGACTAGCGGGAGGGCCGGGGGAGCAGTACTTC
TRBJ2-7,TRBD2,TRBV5-1,-,CASSLRSGGFWEQYF,TGCGCCAGCAGCTTGAGGAGCGGGGGTTTTTGGGAGCAGTACTTC
TRBJ2-7,TRBD1,TRBV7-8,once,CASSSDRGGYEQYF,TGTGCCAGCAGCTCGGACAGGGGGGGATACGAGCAGTACTTC
TRBJ1-1,-,TRBV9,-,CASSVAPGKDTEAFF,TGTGCCAGCAGCGTAGCCCCAGGGAAGGACACTGAAGCTTTCTTT
TRBJ2-7,TRBD2,TRBV5-4,-,CASSFTGTSGPSSYEQYF,TGTGCCAGCAGCTTTACAGGGACTAGCGGGCCGAGCTCCTACGAGCAGTACTTC
TRBJ1-1,-,TRBV24-1,-,CATSDPPGPHVRLGEDTEAFF,TGTGCCACCAGTGATCCCCCAGGGCCCCATGTTCGGTTGGGGGAGGACACTGAAGCTTTCTTT
TRBJ1-2,TRBD1,TRBV5-1,-,CASSRGTGYYGYTF,TGCGCCAGCAGCCGAGGGACAGGATACTATGGCTACACCTTC
TRBJ1-2,-,TRBV6-5,-,CASRTDRNYGYTF,TGTGCCAGCAGAACCGACAGAAACTATGGCTACACCTTC
TRBJ2-1,TRBD2,TRBV7-3,once,CASSPSGTNYEQFF,TGTGCCAGCAGCCCCTCCGGGACTAACTATGAGCAGTTCTTC
TRBJ1-1,TRBD1,TRBV4-1,few,CASSQRDRGLNTEAFF,TGCGCCAGCAGCCAGAGAGACAGGGGGCTGAACACTGAAGCTTTCTTT
TRBJ2-5,-,TRBV5-1,-,CASSLGGGPGVETQYF,TGCGCCAGCAGCTTGGGTGGGGGCCCCGGGGTAGAGACCCAGTACTTC
TRBJ1-2,-,TRBV30,-,CAWRSQGSDGYTF,TGTGCCTGGAGGTCACAGGGATCCGATGGCTACACCTTC
TRBJ2-7,-,TRBV5-4,-,CASSFVGILPEDEQYF,TGTGCCAGCAGCTTCGTCGGAATTCTCCCGGAGGACGAGCAGTACTTC
TRBJ2-3,-,TRBV28,-,CASSLFSWGSVIVSPDTQYF,TGTGCCAGCAGTTTATTTTCTTGGGGCTCTGTTATTGTGTCCCCAGATACGCAGTATTTT
TRBJ1-1,-,TRBV4-3,-,CASSHYSGTSEAFF,TGCGCCAGCAGCCATTACTCAGGGACTTCTGAAGCTTTCTTT
TRBJ1-6,TRBD1,TRBV10-3,-,CAISPGQSNSPLHF,TGTGCCATCAGTCCGGGACAGTCGAATTCACCCCTCCACTTT
TRBJ1-2,TRBD1,TRBV27,-,CASSWAGGLGYTF,TGTGCCAGCAGTTGGGCAGGGGGCCTTGGCTACACCTTC
TRBJ2-7,TRBD1,TRBV27,-,CASSLWDRVYEQYF,TGTGCCAGCAGTTTATGGGACAGAGTTTACGAGCAGTACTTC
TRBJ1-1,-,TRBV18,-,CASSLTQTAMNTEAFF,TGTGCCAGCTCACTAACACAGACAGCGATGAACACTGAAGCTTTCTTT
TRBJ2-1,TRBD2,TRBV18,-,CASSPGTSGGANYNEQFF,TGTGCCAGCTCACCCGGGACTAGCGGGGGGGCCAACTACAATGAGCAGTTCTTC
TRBJ2-3,-,TRBV28,-,CASSFHGGSTDTQYF,TGTGCCAGCAGTTTCCATGGCGGTAGCACAGATACGCAGTATTTT
TRBJ2-2,-,TRBV5-1,-,CASRVDQRVTGELFF,TGCGCCAGCAGGGTAGACCAGAGGGTCACCGGGGAGCTGTTTTTT
TRBJ1-2,-,TRBV5-6,-,CASSLSGNYGYTF,TGTGCCAGCAGCTTGTCAGGGAACTATGGCTACACCTTC
TRBJ2-7,-,TRBV9,-,CASSVQGGMEQYF,TGTGCCAGCAGCGTTCAAGGAGGAATGGAGCAGTACTTC
TRBJ2-7,TRBD1,TRBV28,-,CASSFGTPGQGNEQYF,TGTGCCAGCAGTTTCGGGACGCCGGGACAGGGGAACGAGCAGTACTTC